These 3 T cell receptor beta chains were sequenced from one sample in a study of T-cell memory formation after mild COVID-19. Using its own MiXCR run on the 5' RACE reads, TCRdb lists one record per CDR3 protein. The sample lists 550,000 to 600,000 distinct CDR3 sequences; less than 25% were seen once. The sequencing sample was made of PBMCs or a T cell subset sorted from them (not recorded which). All receptors come from an adult woman who had mild COVID-19 (a few samples of this study predate the infection). Cell type and time point are not known.

This clonotype has more than one count but fewer than ten. The J gene is TRBJ1-4, the V gene TRBV15; tentatively, D is TRBD1 (5 bases). In germline, CDR1 is LNHNV, CDR2 YYDKDF (reference sequence). The CDR3 totals 13 residues. The V gene lost 9 bases and the J gene lost 10 bases, with 18 bases spanning the gap. The CDR3 loop is CATQNQGRVKLFF. The CDR3 DNA reads as TGTGCCACTCAGAATCAGGGTCGGGTAAAACTGTTTTTT.

The J gene is TRBJ1-5, the V gene TRBV2; maybe TRBD1 (6 bases). This CDR3 is 16 amino acids long. V lost 5 bases, J lost 3 bases, and 17 bases lay in between. Germline-derived CDR1 and CDR2 are SNHLY and FYNNEI. The CDR3 DNA reads TGTGCCAGCAGTTCCCAGGGGAGAGGGGCCAATCAGCCCCAGCATTTT. This codes for CASSSQGRGANQPQHF.

The rearrangement joins TRBV29-1 to TRBJ1-2, with 7 bases fitting TRBD1. Looked up from germline, CDR1 is SQVTM and CDR2 is ANQGSEA. V lost 7 bases, J lost 5 bases, and 4 bases stayed unmatched. The CDR3 is 11 amino acids. In DNA form, the CDR3 reads TGCAGCGCCTCGGGACAGTATGGCTACACCTTC. This encodes CSASGQYGYTF.